One and the same sample provided the 18 T cell receptor beta chains below, sequenced in a study of early T cells in non-severe SARS-CoV-2 infection. MiXCR, run by TCRdb on the 5' RACE reads, gives a single entry per CDR3 protein. This sample has around 57,000 distinct CDR3 sequences, with approximately 11% found just once. The sequencing sample was made of whole blood. The receptors stem from an adult who was a healthcare worker with PCR-confirmed SARS-CoV-2 infection or an uninfected control (not recorded which).

This clonotype was detected only a few times. The V and J genes are TRBV28 and TRBJ2-1; D could derive from TRBD1 or TRBD2 (5 bases each). This CDR3 region has 12 residues. Trimming took off 2 bases at V and 9 bases at J, with 8 bases between the two ends. The germline V gene encodes CDR1 MDHEN and CDR2 SYDVKM. The CDR3 DNA reads TGTGCCAGCAGTTTAGGGGCGGGTGAGCAGTTCTTC. Its protein is CASSLGAGEQFF. Drawing the rest from reference TRBV28 and TRBJ2-1, the complete variable domain is DVKVTQSSRYLVKRTGEKVFLECVQDMDHENMFWYRQDPGLGLRLIYFSYDVKMKEKGDIPEGYSVSREKKERFSLILESASTNQTSMYLCASSLGAGEQFFGPGTRLTVL.

The table lists this clonotype with many counts. The chain is built from TRBV12-3 or TRBV12-4 and TRBJ1-1; D is ambiguous. The CDR3 totals 12 residues. Trimming left V 6 bases short and J 9 bases short, with 14 bases between. The CDR3 is CASSLGPGKAFF. As DNA, the CDR3 is TGTGCCAGCAGCCTCGGGCCAGGAAAAGCTTTCTTT.

CDR3 nucleotides: TGTGCCAGTAGTATGGCTCTCGAGGGCTACACCTTC. This translates into CASSMALEGYTF. V and J are TRBV19 and TRBJ1-2; D gene unclear. V lost 3 bases, J lost 8 bases, and 10 bases lay in between. This CDR3 has 12 amino acids. CDR1 LNHDA and CDR2 SQIVND come from the germline V gene (reference sequence).

This clonotype was counted ten times or more. The V gene is TRBV30, the J gene TRBJ1-2; maybe TRBD1 (6 bases). CDR3 length equals 11 residues. The germline gives CDR1 GTSNPN, CDR2 SVGIG (reference sequence). The CDR3 loop reads CAIQGLYGYTF. The CDR3 DNA reads as TGTGCAATACAGGGCTTATATGGCTACACCTTC.

The rearrangement uses TRBV28 and TRBJ2-4; TRBD2 matches 9 bases. The V and J ends lost 6 bases and 6 bases, in that order; junction bases with no gene match: 9. The CDR3 length is 15 residues. From germline, CDR1 is MDHEN and CDR2 SYDVKM. CDR3 sequence: CASRSSGGNGNIQYF. CDR3 nucleotide sequence: TGTGCCAGCAGATCAAGCGGGGGGAATGGAAACATTCAGTACTTC.

This clonotype was recorded at least ten times. This sequence joins TRBV3-1 and TRBJ2-1, with 10 bases aligning to TRBD2. The CDR3 is 15 residues long. Germline V gene lookup returns CDR1 LGHDT and CDR2 YNNKEL (reference sequence). The V and J ends lost 1 base and 8 bases, in that order; junction bases with no gene match: 5. This CDR3 is CASSQGLAGGHEQFF. The CDR3 DNA reads TGTGCCAGCAGCCAAGGTTTAGCGGGGGGCCATGAGCAGTTCTTC.

This chain uses TRBV4-3 with TRBJ2-1; the match to TRBD2 covers 7 bases. Germline CDR1 reads LGHNA; CDR2 reads YSLEER. There are 16 residues in the CDR3. The V gene end was trimmed by 0 bases and the J gene end by 4 bases; junction bases not matched to a gene: 6. DNA for the CDR3: TGCGCCAGCAGCCAAGATGTGACTAGCTATTACAATGAGCAGTTCTTC. It translates to CASSQDVTSYYNEQFF.

This clonotype turned up a few times. The rearrangement uses TRBV2 and TRBJ1-2; D unclear. V lost 6 bases to trimming and J lost 8 bases, with 16 bases between them. Per the germline V gene, CDR1 is SNHLY and CDR2 is FYNNEI. The CDR3 is made up of 13 amino acids. The CDR3 nucleotides read TGTGCCAGCAGGGCCGTGAAGGGTCAGGGCTACACCTTC. Translation gives CASRAVKGQGYTF.

This clonotype appeared many times. The chain links TRBV11-2 to TRBJ2-5, with TRBD1 matching over 9 bases. The trim removed 2 bases at V and 1 base at J, leaving 8 bases unmatched. CDR1 is SGHAT, CDR2 FQNNGV, per germline. CDR3 length: 17 residues. This CDR3 is CASSLIQGQGSQETQYF. The CDR3 region has the DNA TGTGCCAGCAGCTTAATCCAGGGACAGGGCTCCCAAGAGACCCAGTACTTC. Full variable domain (outside the CDR3, taken from reference TRBV11-2 and TRBJ2-5): EAGVAQSPRYKIIEKRQSVAFWCNPISGHATLYWYQQILGQGPKLLIQFQNNGVVDDSQLPKDRFSAERLKGVDSTLKIQPAKLEDSAVYLCASSLIQGQGSQETQYFGPGTRLLVL.

This clonotype was detected ten times or more. This chain joins TRBV25-1 and TRBJ1-4; 9 nucleotides match TRBD1. J lost 0 bases, V lost 8 bases, and 4 bases had no gene match. The CDR3 contains 15 residues. The germline V gene encodes CDR1 MGHDK and CDR2 SYGVNS. This chain's CDR3 is CASGTGRATNEKLFF. CDR3 DNA sequence: TGTGCCAGCGGGACAGGGAGGGCAACTAATGAAAAACTGTTTTTT. Supplemented by reference TRBV25-1 and TRBJ1-4, the full variable domain reads EADIYQTPRYLVIGTGKKITLECSQTMGHDKMYWYQQDPGMELHLIHYSYGVNSTEKGDLSSESTVSRIRTEHFPLTLESARPSHTSQYLCASGTGRATNEKLFFGSGTQLSVL.

This clonotype was picked up many times. V is TRBV20-1 and J is TRBJ2-3, with D possibly being TRBD2 (7 bases). The V end was cut by 3 bases, the J end by 2 bases, with 15 bases between. Germline CDR1 is DFQATT and CDR2 is SNEGSKA (reference sequence). This CDR3 contains 15 residues. Here the CDR3 reads CSASMAGAYTDTQYF. CDR3 DNA: TGCAGTGCTAGTATGGCGGGGGCCTACACAGATACGCAGTATTTT.

This clonotype was detected ten times or more. Its ends do not fully match the called genes, so a read error is possible. The chain is built from TRBV7-6 and TRBJ1-6; maybe TRBD1 (6 bases). Germline assignment: CDR1 SGHVS and CDR2 FNYEAQ. The CDR3 is made up of 13 amino acids. The CDR3 loop is CASSSTGNSPLHF. The CDR3 DNA follows: TGCGCCAGCAGCTCGACAGGTAATTCACCCCTCCACTTT. The full variable domain, its missing parts supplied by reference TRBV7-6 and TRBJ1-6, is GAGVSQSPRYKVTKRGQDVALRCDPISGHVSLYWYRQALGQGPEFLTYFNYEAQQDKSGLPNDRFSAERPEGSISTLTIQRTEQRDSAMYRCASSSTGNSPLHFGNGTRLTVT.

Many counts were recorded for this clonotype. This sequence joins TRBV20-1 and TRBJ1-5; the D is unclear. The CDR3 runs to 13 residues. Looked up from germline, CDR1 is DFQATT and CDR2 is SNEGSKA (reference sequence). Trimming shortened V by 3 bases and J by 1 base, and 7 bases separated the two germline ends. DNA for the CDR3: TGCAGTGCTAGTGCAGGCAGCAATCAGCCCCAGCATTTT. Protein: CSASAGSNQPQHF.

CDR3 DNA sequence: TGTGCCAGCAGCCAAGAGGAGCGGGGGGGCCCCGCAGATACGCAGTATTTT. This gives the protein CASSQEERGGPADTQYF. The chain combines TRBV3-1 with TRBJ2-3; 10 bases line up with TRBD2. The CDR3 is 17 residues long. J lost 4 bases, V lost 0 bases, and 7 bases had no gene match. The germline gives CDR1 LGHDT, CDR2 YNNKEL (reference sequence).

This chain joins TRBV7-9 and TRBJ2-3; 13 nucleotides agree with TRBD2. Germline V gene data show CDR1 as SEHNR and CDR2 as FQNEAQ (reference sequence). J lost 4 bases, V lost 5 bases, and 6 bases had no gene match. This CDR3 comprises 16 residues. CDR3 region: CASSPTSGGGPDTQYF. The CDR3 DNA is TGTGCCAGCAGCCCAACTAGCGGGGGGGGTCCAGATACGCAGTATTTT.

Notes on this clonotype: A much larger clone differs by one base, so this may be a read error. The chain carries TRBV7-8 and TRBJ2-7, with 10 bases identical to TRBD1. In germline, CDR1 is SGHVS, CDR2 FQNEAQ. This CDR3 has 15 amino acids. After removal of 5 bases from V and 5 bases from J, the junction contained 9 bases not matched to a gene. The CDR3 region is CASSPPGQGSNEQYF. CDR3 in DNA: TGTGCCAGCAGCCCGCCGGGACAGGGGAGCAACGAGCAGTACTTC.

This clonotype came up many times. The chain employs TRBV6-6 and TRBJ2-3; 9 positions agree with TRBD2. Germline V lookup: CDR1 MNHNY, CDR2 SVGAGI (reference sequence). Trimming cost V 7 bases and J 0 bases; bases outside gene matches: 11. The CDR3 has 17 residues. Here the CDR3 DNA reads TGTGCCAGCACAGAGGGGGCTAGCGGGGCTAGCACAGATACGCAGTATTTT. Amino acid sequence: CASTEGASGASTDTQYF.

V gene TRBV11-2 combines with J gene TRBJ2-5; TRBD2 matches at 14 bases. J gave up 5 bases and V 3 bases, and 5 bases lay outside the gene matches. The CDR3 runs to 16 residues. Germline assignment: CDR1 SGHAT and CDR2 FQNNGV. Here the CDR3 reads CASSLSTSGGEETQYF. CDR3 coding DNA: TGTGCCAGCAGCTTGTCGACTAGCGGGGGGGAGGAGACCCAGTACTTC.